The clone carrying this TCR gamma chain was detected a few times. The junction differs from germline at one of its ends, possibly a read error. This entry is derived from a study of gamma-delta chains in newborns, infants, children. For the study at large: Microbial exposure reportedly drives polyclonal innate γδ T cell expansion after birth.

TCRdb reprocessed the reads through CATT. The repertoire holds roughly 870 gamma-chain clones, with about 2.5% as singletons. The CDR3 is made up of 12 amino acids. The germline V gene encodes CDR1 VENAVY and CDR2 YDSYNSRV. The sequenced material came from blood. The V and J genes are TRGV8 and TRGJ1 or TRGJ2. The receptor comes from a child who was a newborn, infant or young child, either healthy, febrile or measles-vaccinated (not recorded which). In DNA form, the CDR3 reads TGTGCCACCTGGGATGATAATTATAAGAAAATCTTT. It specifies CATWDDNYKKIF.